The 25 T cell receptor beta chains reported below all come from one sample, sequenced in a study of blood T cell repertoires in COVID-19. Only in-frame clones appear in the TCRdb table, and some are missing; sequencing was by immunoSEQ multiplex PCR. This table holds 200,000 to 250,000 clones, roughly four fifths found once. Sequencing input: peripheral blood. All receptors derive from a woman in her seventies with acute or convalescent COVID-19.

The chain carries TRBV30 and TRBJ1-4; TRBD1 matches at 9 bases. V was pared by 1 base and J by 12 bases, with 6 bases of the junction left unmatched. This CDR3 region has 13 residues. Germline V gives CDR1 GTSNPN, CDR2 SVGIG (reference sequence). The CDR3 nucleotides read TGTGCCTGGAGTGGGGGACAGGGTTCTGAACTGTTTTTT. It encodes CAWSGGQGSELFF.

This clone was detected once. V usage is TRBV30 and J usage is TRBJ1-2; the D gene is possibly TRBD1 (6 bases). The germline V gene encodes CDR1 GTSNPN and CDR2 SVGIG (reference sequence). Between the trimmed V and J ends, which lost 0 bases and 6 bases, there was a span of 11 bases. The CDR3 has 13 residues. Here the CDR3 DNA reads TGTGCCTGGAGTGTTTTCAGGGGCCATGGCTACACCTTC. Translating gives CAWSVFRGHGYTF.

The rearrangement joins TRBV29-1 to TRBJ2-3; the D gene is possibly TRBD1 (6 bases). The V end lost 6 bases, the J end lost 0 bases, and 16 bases lay between the germline ends. This CDR3 is 15 amino acids long. Looked up from germline, CDR1 is SQVTM and CDR2 is ANQGSEA. CDR3 bases: TGCAGCGTGACGTTCGGGACATCTAGCACAGATACGCAGTATTTT. It codes for CSVTFGTSSTDTQYF.

The rearrangement uses TRBV19 and TRBJ1-5; D is possibly TRBD1 (6 bases). The CDR3 consists of 14 residues. V was pared by 4 bases and J by 6 bases, with 13 bases between. Germline CDR1 and CDR2: LNHDA and SQIVND (reference sequence). In nucleotides, the CDR3 is TGTGCCAGTAGTAAACCACAGGGTACTCAGCCCCAGCATTTT. This translates into CASSKPQGTQPQHF.

The chain carries TRBV7-2 and TRBJ2-7; the match to TRBD1 covers 8 bases. Germline CDR1 is SGHTA and CDR2 is FQGNSA. J gave up 3 bases and V 5 bases, and 9 bases lay outside the gene matches. The CDR3 consists of 15 residues. This chain's CDR3 is CASSLDRGFGYEQYF. For the CDR3, the DNA is TGTGCCAGCAGCCTTGACAGGGGTTTCGGCTACGAGCAGTACTTC.

The CDR3 protein is CASSQLQGNTEAFF. CDR3 sequence (DNA): TGCGCCAGCAGCCAACTTCAGGGGAACACTGAAGCTTTCTTT. This chain joins TRBV4-3 and TRBJ1-1; D may be TRBD1 (5 bases). The germline V gene has CDR1 LGHNA and CDR2 YSLEER. CDR3 size: 14 residues. The V gene lost 2 bases and the J gene lost 1 base, with 8 bases spanning the gap.

This rearrangement joins TRBV2 to TRBJ1-2; 7 nucleotides align to TRBD1. V dropped 1 base and J dropped 4; count of bases not matched to a gene: 9. The germline V gene has CDR1 SNHLY and CDR2 FYNNEI. The CDR3 has 16 residues. CDR3 protein: CASSEEGGFSRYGYTF. The CDR3 region has the DNA TGTGCCAGCAGTGAAGAAGGGGGCTTCTCCCGCTATGGCTACACCTTC. The variable domain in full, with the rest retrieved from reference TRBV2 and TRBJ1-2, is EPEVTQTPSHQVTQMGQEVILRCVPISNHLYFYWYRQILGQKVEFLVSFYNNEISEKSEIFDDQFSVERPDGSNFTLKIRSTKLEDSAMYFCASSEEGGFSRYGYTFGSGTRLTVV.

J is TRBJ2-1 and V is TRBV6-5; a possible D gene is TRBD1 (6 bases). Germline V gene lookup returns CDR1 MNHEY and CDR2 SVGAGI. The CDR3 is made up of 13 amino acids. The V end lost 1 base, the J end lost 7 bases, and 8 bases lay between the germline ends. CDR3 residues: CASSYFRGNEQFF. The CDR3 DNA sequence: TGTGCCAGCAGTTACTTCAGGGGTAATGAGCAGTTCTTC.

The chain joins TRBV13 to TRBJ1-1; 7 nucleotides align to TRBD1. The CDR3 runs to 16 residues. The V segment lost 5 bases and the J segment 7 bases; nucleotides outside the gene matches: 16. Germline V lookup: CDR1 PRHDT, CDR2 FYEKMQ (reference sequence). CDR3 in DNA: TGTGCCAGCAGCCATCTTATGACAGGGAGTAGAGGTGAAGCTTTCTTT. Translation gives CASSHLMTGSRGEAFF.

This clone was counted a few times. For the CDR3, the DNA is TGTGCCAGCAGCCCGACAGGGCGCAATCAGCCCCAGCATTTT. It yields the protein CASSPTGRNQPQHF. The genes are TRBV7-2 and TRBJ1-5; 7 bases are a match to TRBD1. Per the germline V gene, CDR1 is SGHTA and CDR2 is FQGNSA. V was pared by 5 bases and J by 2 bases, with 3 bases of the junction left unmatched. The CDR3 spans 14 residues.

The genes are TRBV9 and TRBJ1-2; TRBD1 matches 9 bases. J lost 5 bases, V lost 4 bases, and 12 bases had no gene match. The CDR3 totals 16 residues. Germline CDR1 SGDLS, CDR2 YYNGEE. The CDR3 protein is CASSFDGGQGPYGYTF. CDR3 coding DNA: TGTGCCAGCAGCTTCGACGGGGGACAGGGCCCGTATGGCTACACCTTC.

This chain connects TRBV18 to TRBJ2-7, with 8 bases lining up with TRBD2. The J segment lost 2 bases and the V segment lost 2 bases, leaving 5 bases of the junction unmatched. The CDR3 has 15 amino acids. CDR1 and CDR2 (germline): KGHSH, LQKENI. CDR3 loop: CASSPGLALAYEQYF. CDR3 bases: TGTGCCAGCTCACCAGGACTAGCCTTAGCCTACGAGCAGTACTTC.

This chain connects TRBV6-2 or TRBV6-3 to TRBJ1-5, with D unclear. V was trimmed by 0 bases and J by 3 bases, leaving 6 bases between them. Germline V lookup: CDR1 MNHEY, CDR2 SVGEGT. The CDR3 is made up of 14 amino acids. CDR3 sequence reads: CASSYSSYNQPQHF. The CDR3 DNA is TGTGCCAGCAGTTACTCGTCCTACAATCAGCCCCAGCATTTT.

The chain uses TRBV27 and TRBJ1-6, with D perhaps matching TRBD1 (6 bases). This CDR3 contains 19 residues. Looked up from germline, CDR1 is MNHEY and CDR2 is SMNVEV (reference sequence). V was clipped by 6 bases and J by 2 bases, with 23 bases between them. The CDR3 nucleotides read TGTGCCAGCAGCCTTCACTTAACAGGGTTTAGCACCTATAATTCACCCCTCCACTTT. Protein: CASSLHLTGFSTYNSPLHF.

In regard to this clone: This same CDR3 is encoded by further DNA sequences in the sample. The chain is built from TRBV15 and TRBJ1-1, with no clear D. CDR1 is LNHNV and CDR2 is YYDKDF in the germline V gene (reference sequence). V was shortened by 0 bases and J by 1 base, with 3 bases between the two germline ends. CDR3 length: 13 residues. The DNA for the CDR3 is TGTGCCACCAGCAGAGACAGGAACACTGAAGCTTTCTTT. It translates to CATSRDRNTEAFF.

The V and J genes are TRBV7-2 and TRBJ2-3, with 11 bases fitting TRBD1. The germline gives CDR1 SGHTA, CDR2 FQGNSA. The V and J ends lost 6 bases and 6 bases, in that order; junction bases with no gene match: 5. CDR3 length: 14 residues. CDR3 sequence (DNA): TGTGCCAGCAGTCGGACAGGGGGCTTGGATACGCAGTATTTT. Encoded protein: CASSRTGGLDTQYF.

J is TRBJ2-7 and V is TRBV4-1; the match to TRBD1 covers 9 bases. Germline loops: CDR1 MGHRA, CDR2 YSYEKL. The CDR3 covers 16 residues. J gave up 2 bases and V 3 bases, and 8 bases lay outside the gene matches. The CDR3 DNA is TGCGCCAGCAGCCACCCCCGGGGACAGGGCGCCTACGAGCAGTACTTC. Residues: CASSHPRGQGAYEQYF.

A few counts support this clone. CDR3 DNA: TGCGCCAGCAGCCAGGGGATACTCTCTGGAAACACCATATATTTT. It translates to CASSQGILSGNTIYF. V gene TRBV10-2 combines with J gene TRBJ1-3; tentative D call: TRBD1 (6 bases). CDR1 and CDR2 (germline): WSHSY, SAAADI. Between the trimmed V and J ends, which lost 6 bases and 0 bases, there was a span of 12 bases. The CDR3 totals 15 residues.

The chain is built from TRBV7-9 and TRBJ1-2; D is unresolved. The CDR3 runs 14 residues. In germline, CDR1 is SEHNR, CDR2 FQNEAQ (reference sequence). V shed 2 bases and J shed 4 bases, with 11 bases lying between them. The CDR3 reads CASSLLLAGYGYTF. CDR3 DNA sequence: TGTGCCAGCAGCTTACTTCTCGCGGGCTATGGCTACACCTTC.

This chain links TRBV19 with TRBJ1-5; a possible D gene is TRBD1 (6 bases). The V end lost 11 bases, the J end lost 1 base, and 12 bases lay between the germline ends. This CDR3 comprises 13 residues. Germline V gives CDR1 LNHDA, CDR2 SQIVND (reference sequence). CDR3 region: CAARDNSNQPQHF. CDR3 sequence (DNA): TGTGCCGCGAGGGACAACAGCAATCAGCCCCAGCATTTT.

The rearrangement joins TRBV24-1 to TRBJ2-1; 8 bases are a match to TRBD1. V shed 3 bases, J shed 13 bases, and the junction held 10 bases outside the gene matches. CDR3 length: 14 residues. CDR1 is KGHDR, CDR2 SFDVKD, per germline. The CDR3 DNA sequence: TGTGCCACCAGTGATCCTACCGGGACAGGTACTCAGTTCTTC. Translating it yields CATSDPTGTGTQFF.

V usage is TRBV2 and J usage is TRBJ1-1, with 7 positions matching TRBD1. CDR3 length: 15 amino acids. The ends lost 4 bases at V and 7 bases at J; junction bases unmatched: 12. In germline, CDR1 is SNHLY, CDR2 FYNNEI. This CDR3 reads CASSADRVGLYEAFF. CDR3 DNA: TGTGCCAGCAGTGCTGACAGGGTTGGGCTCTATGAAGCTTTCTTT.

As to this clone: Other DNA sequences within the sample encode an identical CDR3. J is TRBJ1-5 and V is TRBV2; D gene ambiguous. The CDR3 covers 15 residues. V was cut by 2 bases and J by 1 base, with 9 bases left in between. CDR1 is SNHLY, CDR2 FYNNEI, per germline. In DNA, the CDR3 is TGTGCCAGCAGTGAATCAGGAAACAGCAATCAGCCCCAGCATTTT. Amino acid sequence: CASSESGNSNQPQHF.

The rearrangement links TRBV18 to TRBJ1-2; D is possibly TRBD1 (6 bases). The V end was cut by 6 bases, the J end by 7 bases, with 21 bases between. CDR1 is KGHSH, CDR2 LQKENI, per germline. The CDR3 is 15 residues long. This CDR3 reads CASSGLDRPGSGYTF. The CDR3 bases are TGTGCCAGCTCCGGCCTTGACAGGCCGGGATCTGGCTACACCTTC.

The genes are TRBV18 and TRBJ2-7, with D possibly TRBD1 on 5 matching bases. V was shortened by 1 base and J by 7 bases, with 8 bases between the two germline ends. Germline assignment: CDR1 KGHSH and CDR2 LQKENI. CDR3 length equals 12 residues. The CDR3 DNA sequence: TGTGCCAGCTCACCACAGGGGTGGGAGCAGTACTTC. It translates to CASSPQGWEQYF. The whole variable domain, filled in from reference TRBV18 and TRBJ2-7, reads NAGVMQNPRHLVRRRGQEARLRCSPMKGHSHVYWYRQLPEEGLKFMVYLQKENIIDESGMPKERFSAEFPKEGPSILRIQQVVRGDSAAYFCASSPQGWEQYFGPGTRLTVT.